Sequencing of this T cell receptor (beta chain) was carried out in a study of blood T cell repertoires in COVID-19. The wider study: From T cells, B-cell-depleted T cells, or PBMCs came the material, which was cDNA or gDNA.

Germline values: CDR1 MNHEY, CDR2 SVGAGI. After removal of 10 bases from V and 1 base from J, the junction contained 5 bases not matched to a gene. The CDR3 spans 13 residues. Profiling relied on immunoSEQ multiplex PCR, and the TCRdb table lists in-frame clones only, not all of them. The repertoire includes approximately 54,000 clones, about nine tenths of them detected once, and about 7.7% sits in the top ten. This TCR came from a middle-aged woman with active COVID-19. The chain uses TRBV6-5 and TRBJ2-5; 8 bases map to TRBD1. Specimen: peripheral blood. DNA for the CDR3: TGTGCCACCAGACAGGGGACCCAAGAGACCCAGTACTTC. Its protein is CATRQGTQETQYF.